The clone carrying this T cell receptor (beta chain) was seen ten or more times. The sequenced patients had an expansion of CD8+CD57+ cells seen by flow cytometry. This sample is part of a study of CD8+CD57+ T cells in acquired aplastic anemia. CDR3 and TCR beta VDJ profiling relied on genomic DNA as the template. TCRdb itself ran the reads through MiXCR, one entry per CDR3 protein. The sample yields roughly 200,000 distinct CDR3 sequences, 60% to 80% seen once. V was cut by 1 base and J by 9 bases, with 14 bases left in between. Germline V lookup: CDR1 SGHRS, CDR2 YFSETQ. The CDR3 runs to 14 residues.

The specimen was sorted CD4+, CD8+, or CD8+CD57+ T cells (not recorded which) from PBMCs. The gene calls are TRBV5-1 and TRBJ2-1; perhaps TRBD2 as D (5 bases). The source is a human donor with aplastic anemia. DNA for the CDR3: TGCGCCAGCAGCTTGACTGGTAGTAGCGCTGAGCAGTTCTTC. Protein: CASSLTGSSAEQFF.